This T cell receptor (beta chain) emerged from a study of post-analysis software for immune sequencing data. Turning to the study itself: The disease courses spanned relapsing-remitting, secondary progressive and progressive-relapsing forms of multiple sclerosis.

Included in the TCR beta cDNA libraries were unique molecular identifiers. From about 1 to 10 million T cells, roughly 0.5 million cDNA molecules were obtained. Each CDR3 protein is one row after TCRdb ran MiXCR on the PCR reads. The sample records some 800,000 distinct CDR3 sequences, 46% being singletons. Whole-study results and caveats: Compared against controls, patients with multiple sclerosis displayed significantly lower normalized Chao1 diversity. Higher frequency in patients than in controls was seen for about five TRBV segments, with TRBV5-6, TRBV5-1 and TRBV20-1 among them. Batch-mates among the samples co-clustered strongly by F measure.

Of note for this clonotype: The antigen remains unidentified.

The CDR3 length is 15 residues. The V gene's germline CDR1 is SGHVS and CDR2 FNYEAQ. J gave up 2 bases and V 1 base, and 3 bases lay outside the gene matches. The sequenced material came from blood. This chain uses TRBV7-6 with TRBJ2-3; TRBD2 agrees at 7 bases. The TCR originated in a girl between 10 and 17 years old with multiple sclerosis. The CDR3 region is CASSLGTSDTDTQYF. For the CDR3, the DNA is TGTGCCAGCAGCTTAGGAACTAGCGACACAGATACGCAGTATTTT.